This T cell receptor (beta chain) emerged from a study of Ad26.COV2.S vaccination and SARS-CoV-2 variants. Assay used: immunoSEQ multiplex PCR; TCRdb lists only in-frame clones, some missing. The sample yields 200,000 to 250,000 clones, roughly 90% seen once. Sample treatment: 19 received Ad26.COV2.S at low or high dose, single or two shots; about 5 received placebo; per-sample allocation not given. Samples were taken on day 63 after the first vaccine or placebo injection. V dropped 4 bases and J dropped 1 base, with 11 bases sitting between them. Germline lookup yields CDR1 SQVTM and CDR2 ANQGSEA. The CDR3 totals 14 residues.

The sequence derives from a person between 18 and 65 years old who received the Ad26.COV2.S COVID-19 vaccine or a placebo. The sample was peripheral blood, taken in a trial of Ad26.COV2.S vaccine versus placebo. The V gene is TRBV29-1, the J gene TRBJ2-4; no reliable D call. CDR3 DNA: TGCAGCGTTGCTGAGCGAGTCGCCAAAAACATTCAGTACTTC. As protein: CSVAERVAKNIQYF. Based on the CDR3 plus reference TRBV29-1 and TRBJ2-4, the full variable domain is SAVISQKPSRDICQRGTSLTIQCQVDSQVTMMFWYRQQPGQSLTLIATANQGSEATYESGFVIDKFPISRPNLTFSTLTVSNMSPEDSSIYLCSVAERVAKNIQYFGAGTRLSVL.